The 17 T cell receptor beta chains below all came from one sample that was sequenced in a study of blood T cell repertoires in COVID-19 (dated by TCRdb to the early 2020s). Library creation used the immunoSEQ multiplex PCR assay. TCRdb limited this immuneACCESS table to in-frame rearrangements with V and J called. A share of clones is missing; checked studies link under half to unresolved V genes, and the rest is unexplained. The sample table lists 200,000 to 250,000 clones, about 88% of them with a count of one. The ten most abundant clones make up roughly 10% of the sample. The sample was peripheral blood. The receptors stem from a woman aged 45-65 years with COVID-19, enrolled during active disease.

This clone was counted only a few times. At the DNA level, this CDR3 is encoded by other sequences in the same sample as well. The chain recombines TRBV18 with TRBJ1-6, with 8 bases matching TRBD1. Trimming cost V 6 bases and J 7 bases; bases outside gene matches: 5. The CDR3 has 14 residues. Germline CDR1 KGHSH, CDR2 LQKENI. CDR3: CASSRDRGNSPLHF. The CDR3 DNA sequence: TGTGCCAGCTCCCGCGACAGGGGCAATTCACCCCTCCACTTT.

The genes are TRBV5-6 and TRBJ1-6; no reliable D call. The CDR3 runs 16 residues. From germline, CDR1 is SGHDT and CDR2 YYEEEE. The V end lost 1 base, the J end lost 7 bases, and 15 bases lay between the germline ends. The CDR3 bases are TGTGCCAGCAGCTTGACGGGGAGTTTTAGGAATTCACCCCTCCACTTT. This codes for CASSLTGSFRNSPLHF.

The chain has TRBV7-2 and TRBJ1-5; possible D gene TRBD1, 5 bases. Germline V gene lookup returns CDR1 SGHTA and CDR2 FQGNSA. This CDR3 has 14 residues. Trimming left V 3 bases short and J 6 bases short, with 12 bases between. The CDR3 DNA reads as TGTGCCAGCAGCTTCAGGGCAATAGGTCAGCCCCAGCATTTT. Translation gives CASSFRAIGQPQHF.

V usage is TRBV3-1 (or the pseudogene TRBV3-2) and J usage is TRBJ2-1; 10 bases align to TRBD2. Germline trimming cut 6 bases from V and 6 bases from J; bases unmatched to any gene: 8. Germline CDR1 reads LGHDT; CDR2 reads YNNKEL (reference sequence). This CDR3 has 15 amino acids. The CDR3 region has the DNA TGTGCCAGCAGTGCCACTAGCGGGGCAACCAATGAGCAGTTCTTC. It specifies CASSATSGATNEQFF.

This clone was recorded only once. This chain joins TRBV5-1 and TRBJ2-1; 10 bases map to TRBD1. The germline V gene encodes CDR1 SGHRS and CDR2 YFSETQ. J was trimmed by 2 bases and V by 4 bases; bases with no gene match: 6. The CDR3 runs to 16 residues. The CDR3 loop is CASSPEGQGTYNEQFF. CDR3 nucleotides: TGCGCCAGCAGCCCGGAGGGACAGGGGACCTACAATGAGCAGTTCTTC.

The chain has TRBV14 and TRBJ1-2, with TRBD1 as a possible D gene (5 bases). Trimming removed 4 bases from V and 5 bases from J, with 11 bases in between. This CDR3 has 13 amino acids. Per germline, CDR1 SGHDN and CDR2 FVKESK. The CDR3, as DNA: TGTGCCAGCAGCCGGTCTCAGGGTTATGGCTACACCTTC. Amino acids: CASSRSQGYGYTF.

The rearrangement links TRBV10-2 to TRBJ1-5; tentative D call: TRBD1 (5 bases). CDR1 WSHSY and CDR2 SAAADI come from the germline V gene. V lost 3 bases and J 0 bases, leaving 12 bases between the germline ends. The CDR3 contains 16 residues. Written as DNA, the CDR3 is TGCGCCAGCAGTGATGGGGGAGGATATAGCAATCAGCCCCAGCATTTT. Translation: CASSDGGGYSNQPQHF.

This clone was counted a few times. The chain couples TRBV6-5 to TRBJ1-1; 8 nucleotides align to TRBD1. The V gene end was trimmed by 5 bases and the J gene end by 7 bases; junction bases not matched to a gene: 3. The CDR3 loop spans 12 amino acids. Germline values: CDR1 MNHEY, CDR2 SVGAGI. This CDR3 reads CASSKQGGEAFF. CDR3 DNA sequence: TGTGCCAGCAGTAAACAGGGGGGTGAAGCTTTCTTT.

The chain links TRBV12-3 or TRBV12-4 to TRBJ2-5; D is possibly TRBD2 (7 bases). This CDR3 comprises 13 residues. Trimming shortened V by 10 bases and J by 7 bases, and 19 bases separated the two germline ends. The CDR3 nucleotides read TGTGCCACCAGGCGGGGGCCGGCCGGGACCCAGTACTTC. Protein: CATRRGPAGTQYF.

This clone was recorded once. The chain uses TRBV13 and TRBJ2-2, with no clear D. CDR1 is PRHDT, CDR2 FYEKMQ, per germline (reference sequence). Trimming pared 6 bases from V and 7 bases from J, leaving 9 bases between. This CDR3 region has 12 residues. CDR3 region: CASSYGGGELFF. The CDR3 DNA is TGTGCCAGCAGTTACGGTGGCGGGGAGCTGTTTTTT.

The J gene is TRBJ1-2, the V gene TRBV2; D is unresolved. V gave up 4 bases and J gave up 3 bases, with 9 bases separating them. The CDR3 is made up of 13 amino acids. Germline CDR1 is SNHLY and CDR2 is FYNNEI. The CDR3 DNA is TGTGCCAGCAGTGGGCGGGGAGACTATGGCTACACCTTC. This codes for CASSGRGDYGYTF.

The V gene is TRBV19, the J gene TRBJ2-7, with D hard to call. This CDR3 contains 14 residues. Germline V gene sequence: CDR1 LNHDA, CDR2 SQIVND (reference sequence). Trimming took off 0 bases at V and 2 bases at J, with 8 bases between the two ends. This CDR3 reads CASSIDLRTYEQYF. CDR3 nucleotide sequence: TGTGCCAGTAGTATAGATCTGAGGACCTACGAGCAGTACTTC.

This chain connects TRBV5-1 to TRBJ2-7; TRBD2 matches at 10 bases. The ends lost 2 bases at V and 1 base at J; junction bases unmatched: 9. The CDR3 has 17 amino acids. Germline assignment: CDR1 SGHRS and CDR2 YFSETQ. The CDR3 DNA sequence: TGCGCCAGCAGCTTACCTCAAGCGGGGGGGCGTTCCTACGAGCAGTACTTC. Amino acid sequence: CASSLPQAGGRSYEQYF.

The chain combines TRBV5-1 with TRBJ1-1, with 8 positions matching TRBD1. CDR1 and CDR2 (germline): SGHRS, YFSETQ. This CDR3 has 12 residues. J was trimmed by 10 bases and V by 4 bases; bases with no gene match: 6. The DNA for the CDR3 is TGCGCCAGCAGCCGACCGACAGGGGCAGCTTTCTTT. Amino acids: CASSRPTGAAFF.

For the CDR3, the DNA is TGTGCCAGCAGATATGGACTGCGCGAGCAGTACTTC. Translating it yields CASRYGLREQYF. The chain recombines TRBV12-3 or TRBV12-4 with TRBJ2-7, with a tentative D call TRBD2 (5 bases). The CDR3 sequence is 12 residues long. Deletions cut 6 bases from V and 6 bases from J, with 12 bases between.

There are a few counts of this clone. The genes are TRBV7-6 and TRBJ1-4, with TRBD1 matching 7 bases. Germline CDR1 is SGHVS and CDR2 is FNYEAQ. CDR3 length: 15 amino acids. The junction had 6 bases not matched to a gene; V was cut back by 1 base and J by 7 bases. The CDR3 sequence is CASSLEPTGSEKLFF. The DNA for the CDR3 is TGTGCCAGCAGCTTAGAACCGACAGGGAGTGAAAAACTGTTTTTT.

The chain joins TRBV19 to TRBJ2-6; maybe TRBD2 (6 bases). Germline assignment: CDR1 LNHDA and CDR2 SQIVND (reference sequence). The V and J ends lost 3 bases and 1 base respectively, with 10 bases between them. This CDR3 is 16 amino acids long. For the CDR3, the DNA is TGTGCCAGTAGTATGGGGGAGGTATCTGGGGCCAACGTCCTGACTTTC. The encoded protein is CASSMGEVSGANVLTF.